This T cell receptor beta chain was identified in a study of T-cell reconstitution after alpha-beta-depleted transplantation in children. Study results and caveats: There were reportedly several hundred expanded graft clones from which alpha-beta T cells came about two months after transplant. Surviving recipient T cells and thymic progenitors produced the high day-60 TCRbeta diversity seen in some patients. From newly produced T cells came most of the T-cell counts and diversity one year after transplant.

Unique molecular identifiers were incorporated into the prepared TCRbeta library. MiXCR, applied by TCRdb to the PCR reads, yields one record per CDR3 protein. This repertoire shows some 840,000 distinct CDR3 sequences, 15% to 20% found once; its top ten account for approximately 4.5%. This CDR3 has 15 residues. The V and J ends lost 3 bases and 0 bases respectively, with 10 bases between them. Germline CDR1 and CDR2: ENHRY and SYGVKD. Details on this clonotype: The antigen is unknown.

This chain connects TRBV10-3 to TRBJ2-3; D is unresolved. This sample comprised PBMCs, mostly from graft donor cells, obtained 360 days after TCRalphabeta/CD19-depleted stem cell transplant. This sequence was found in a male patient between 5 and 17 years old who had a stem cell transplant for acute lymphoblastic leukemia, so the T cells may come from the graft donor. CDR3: CAISEHQLSTDTQYF. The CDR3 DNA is TGTGCCATCAGTGAACATCAACTAAGCACAGATACGCAGTATTTT.